This T cell receptor beta chain was observed in a study of T-cell reconstitution after alpha-beta-depleted transplantation in children. This clonotype has only a few counts. Unmatched junction bases numbered 5, after V lost 1 base and J lost 5 bases. The CDR3 consists of 16 residues. Germline V gene lookup returns CDR1 MGHRA and CDR2 YSYEKL. A library of TCRbeta sequences, prepared with unique molecular identifiers, was generated. TCRdb re-called the PCR reads with MiXCR, one entry per CDR3 protein. The sample has about 250,000 distinct CDR3 sequences, more than 20% seen once; the top ten hold 4% to 6%.

Material: PBMCs, mostly from graft donor cells, obtained 360 days after TCRalphabeta/CD19-depleted stem cell transplant. The receptor's source is a female patient aged 2-10 years who had a stem cell transplant for congenital amegakaryocytic thrombocytopenia, so the T cells may come from the graft donor. The chain joins TRBV4-1 to TRBJ1-6, with TRBD1 matching over 7 bases. The CDR3 loop is CASSQVGGPDNSPLHF. The CDR3, as DNA: TGCGCCAGCAGCCAAGTAGGGGGCCCCGATAATTCACCCCTCCACTTT.